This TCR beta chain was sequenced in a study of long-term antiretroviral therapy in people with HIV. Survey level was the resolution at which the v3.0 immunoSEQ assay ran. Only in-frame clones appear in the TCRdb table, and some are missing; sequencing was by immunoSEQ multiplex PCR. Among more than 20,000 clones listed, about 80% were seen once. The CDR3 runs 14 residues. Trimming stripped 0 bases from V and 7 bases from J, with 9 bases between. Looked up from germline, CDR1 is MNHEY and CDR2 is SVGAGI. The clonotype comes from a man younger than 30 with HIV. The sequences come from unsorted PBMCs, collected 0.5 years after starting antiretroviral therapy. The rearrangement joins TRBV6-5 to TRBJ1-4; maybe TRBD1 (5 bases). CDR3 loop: CASSYSQGSEKLFF. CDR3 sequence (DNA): TGTGCCAGCAGTTACTCGCAGGGTAGTGAAAAACTGTTTTTT.